This entry features one TCR beta chain sequence. As yet, its antigen is unknown. This record belongs to a study of T cell responses to AZD1222 COVID-19 vaccine. About the study: Pooled samples include second doses given at about 4 or 12 weeks. Regarding the study as a whole: The repertoires were collected only after the peak T cell response. Mostly white British, mostly female donors; authors suggested clonal diversity may be underestimated. Of spike-specific TCRs, nearly half reportedly target regions left unmutated in variants.

This CDR3 region has 15 residues. V gave up 4 bases and J gave up 4 bases; unmatched junction bases: 4. Germline-derived CDR1 and CDR2 are SGHRS and YFSETQ. TCRdb's table, derived via immunoSEQ multiplex PCR, lists solely in-frame clones and lacks some. Of 150,000 to 200,000 clones in the sample, more than 85% were seen once. This clonotype originated in an adult in good health. The rearrangement joins TRBV5-1 to TRBJ2-3; 12 bases map to TRBD2. The sequencing here drew on peripheral blood, taken on day 0 of AZD1222 vaccination. The CDR3, as DNA: TGCGCCAGCAGCCCACTAGCGGGGGGTCCAGATACGCAGTATTTT. Its protein is CASSPLAGGPDTQYF.